This T cell receptor (beta chain) was captured in a study of blood T cell repertoires in COVID-19. Study at large: Italy, Spain and the United States were the sources of the convalescent and acute COVID-19 samples.

Enrolled during active infection, Seattle patients were then followed longitudinally. TCRdb's copy holds only in-frame clones and misses some; the assay was immunoSEQ multiplex PCR. The top ten clones hold roughly 2% of a sample with around 160,000 clones, approximately 95% of them seen once. What was sequenced was peripheral blood. The TCR originated in a woman aged 55-75 years with COVID-19, enrolled during active disease.

The CDR3 sequence is CASSLQATNEKLFF. The CDR3 coding sequence is TGTGCCAGCAGCCTACAGGCAACTAATGAAAAACTGTTTTTT. The gene calls are TRBV6-2 or TRBV6-3 and TRBJ1-4; tentatively, D is TRBD1 (5 bases). V lost 6 bases, J lost 0 bases, and 8 bases lay in between. The CDR3 is 14 residues long. Germline CDR1 MNHEY, CDR2 SVGEGT.